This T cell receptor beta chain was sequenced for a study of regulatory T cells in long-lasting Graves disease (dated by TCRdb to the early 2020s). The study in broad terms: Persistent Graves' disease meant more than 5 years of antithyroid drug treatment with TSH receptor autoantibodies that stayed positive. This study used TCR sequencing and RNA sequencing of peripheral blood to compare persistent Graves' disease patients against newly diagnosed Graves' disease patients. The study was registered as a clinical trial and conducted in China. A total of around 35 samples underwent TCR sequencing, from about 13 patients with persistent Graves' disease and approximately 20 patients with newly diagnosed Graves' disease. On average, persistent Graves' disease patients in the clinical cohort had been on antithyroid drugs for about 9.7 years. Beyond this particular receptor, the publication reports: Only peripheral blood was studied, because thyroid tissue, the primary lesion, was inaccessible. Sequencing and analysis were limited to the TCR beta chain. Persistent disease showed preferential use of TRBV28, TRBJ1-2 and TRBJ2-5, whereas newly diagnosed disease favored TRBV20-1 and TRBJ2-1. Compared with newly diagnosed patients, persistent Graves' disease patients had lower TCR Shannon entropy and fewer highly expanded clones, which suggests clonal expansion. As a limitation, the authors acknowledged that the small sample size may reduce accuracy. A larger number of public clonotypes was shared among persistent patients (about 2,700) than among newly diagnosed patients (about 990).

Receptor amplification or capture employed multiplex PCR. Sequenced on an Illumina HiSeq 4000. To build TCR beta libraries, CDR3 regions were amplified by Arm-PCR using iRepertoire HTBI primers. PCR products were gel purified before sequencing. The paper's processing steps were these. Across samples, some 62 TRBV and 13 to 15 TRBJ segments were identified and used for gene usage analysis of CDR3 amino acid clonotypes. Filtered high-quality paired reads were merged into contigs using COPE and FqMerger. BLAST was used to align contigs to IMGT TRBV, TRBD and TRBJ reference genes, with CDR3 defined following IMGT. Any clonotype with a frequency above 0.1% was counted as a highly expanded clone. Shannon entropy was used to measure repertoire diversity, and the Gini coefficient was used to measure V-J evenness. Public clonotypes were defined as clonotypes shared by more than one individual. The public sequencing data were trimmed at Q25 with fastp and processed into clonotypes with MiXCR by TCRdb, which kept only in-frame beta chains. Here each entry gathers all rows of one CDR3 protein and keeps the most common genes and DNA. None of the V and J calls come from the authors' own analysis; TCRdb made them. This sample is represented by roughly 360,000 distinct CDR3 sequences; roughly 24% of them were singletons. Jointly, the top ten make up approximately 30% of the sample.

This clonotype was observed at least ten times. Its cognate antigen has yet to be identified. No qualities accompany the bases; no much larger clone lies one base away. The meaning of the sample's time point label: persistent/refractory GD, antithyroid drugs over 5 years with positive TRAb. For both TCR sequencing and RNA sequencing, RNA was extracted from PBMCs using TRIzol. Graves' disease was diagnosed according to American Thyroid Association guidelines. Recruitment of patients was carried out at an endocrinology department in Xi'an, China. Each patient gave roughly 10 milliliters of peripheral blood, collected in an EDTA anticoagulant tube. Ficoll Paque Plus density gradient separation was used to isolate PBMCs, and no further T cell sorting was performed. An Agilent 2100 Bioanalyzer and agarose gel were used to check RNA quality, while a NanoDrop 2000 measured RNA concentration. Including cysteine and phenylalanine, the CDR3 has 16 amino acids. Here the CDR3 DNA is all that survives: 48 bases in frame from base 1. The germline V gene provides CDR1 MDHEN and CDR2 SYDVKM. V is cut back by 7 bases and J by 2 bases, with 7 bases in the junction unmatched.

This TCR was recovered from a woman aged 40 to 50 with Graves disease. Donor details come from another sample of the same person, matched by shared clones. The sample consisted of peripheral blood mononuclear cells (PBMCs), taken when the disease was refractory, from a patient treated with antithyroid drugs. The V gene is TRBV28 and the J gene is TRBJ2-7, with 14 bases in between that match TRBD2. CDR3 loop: CASKGLAGARAYEQYF. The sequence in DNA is TGTGCCAGCAAGGGACTAGCGGGAGCGCGGGCCTACGAGCAGTACTTC.